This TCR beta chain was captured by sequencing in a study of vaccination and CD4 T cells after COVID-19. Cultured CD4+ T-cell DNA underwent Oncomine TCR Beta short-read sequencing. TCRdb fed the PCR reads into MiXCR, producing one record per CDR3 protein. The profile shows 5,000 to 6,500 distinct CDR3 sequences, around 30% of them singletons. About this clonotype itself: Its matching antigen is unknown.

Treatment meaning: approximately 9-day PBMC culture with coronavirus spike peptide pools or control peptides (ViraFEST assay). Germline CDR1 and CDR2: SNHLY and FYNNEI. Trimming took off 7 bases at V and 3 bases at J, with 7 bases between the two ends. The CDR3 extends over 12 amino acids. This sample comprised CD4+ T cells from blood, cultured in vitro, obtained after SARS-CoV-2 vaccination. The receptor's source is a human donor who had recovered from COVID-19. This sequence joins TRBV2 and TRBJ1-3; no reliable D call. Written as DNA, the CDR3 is TGTGCCAGCAACGGAGGTGGAAACACCATATATTTT. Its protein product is CASNGGGNTIYF. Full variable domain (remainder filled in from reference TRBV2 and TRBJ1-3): EPEVTQTPSHQVTQMGQEVILRCVPISNHLYFYWYRQILGQKVEFLVSFYNNEISEKSEIFDDQFSVERPDGSNFTLKIRSTKLEDSAMYFCASNGGGNTIYFGEGSWLTVV.